The rows below give T cell receptor beta chains drawn from one sample of a study of T-cell reconstitution after alpha-beta-depleted transplantation in children. MiXCR was run by TCRdb on the PCR reads, yielding one entry per CDR3 protein. The sample has 70,000 to 95,000 distinct CDR3 sequences, about 12% seen once. Sample: PBMCs from the stem cell graft donor, taken from the stem cell graft. The receptors here all came from a human donor who donated a stem cell graft to a child with inherited bone marrow failure. CDR3s include the opening cysteine and the closing phenylalanine or tryptophan. Each record gives: V gene, clone size, D gene, J gene, CDR3 protein, CDR3 DNA. D genes are given only for firm matches. Clone size appears in some rows only: once, few, many, or a class for an expanded clone.

v_call: TRBV7-2
clone_size: many
d_call: -
j_call: TRBJ2-1
cdr3_aa: CASSLASDRRDYNEQFF
cdr3_nt: TGTGCCAGCAGCTTAGCTTCGGATAGACGGGACTACAATGAGCAGTTCTTC

v_call: TRBV4-3
clone_size: many
d_call: -
j_call: TRBJ2-7
cdr3_aa: CASSQGTGSSYEQYF
cdr3_nt: TGCGCCAGCAGCCAAGGTACCGGGTCGTCCTACGAGCAGTACTTC

v_call: TRBV20-1
clone_size: many
d_call: -
j_call: TRBJ2-2
cdr3_aa: CSATRPPQWTGELFF
cdr3_nt: TGCAGTGCGACGCGCCCTCCCCAGTGGACCGGGGAGCTGTTTTTT

v_call: TRBV29-1
clone_size: many
d_call: TRBD1
j_call: TRBJ2-7
cdr3_aa: CSVELGQGFYEQYF
cdr3_nt: TGCAGCGTTGAGTTGGGACAGGGGTTCTACGAGCAGTACTTC

v_call: TRBV30
clone_size: -
d_call: -
j_call: TRBJ2-7
cdr3_aa: CAWSVPGGTLHEQYF
cdr3_nt: TGTGCCTGGAGTGTACCCGGGGGAACTCTCCACGAGCAGTACTTC

v_call: TRBV12-3/TRBV12-4
clone_size: many
d_call: TRBD1
j_call: TRBJ2-3
cdr3_aa: CASSLDRGDTQYF
cdr3_nt: TGTGCCAGCAGTTTAGACAGGGGAGATACGCAGTATTTT

v_call: TRBV7-9
clone_size: many
d_call: TRBD2
j_call: TRBJ2-1
cdr3_aa: CASSDGGSGNEQFF
cdr3_nt: TGTGCCAGCTCGGACGGGGGGTCCGGGAATGAGCAGTTCTTC

v_call: TRBV7-2
clone_size: few
d_call: -
j_call: TRBJ2-3
cdr3_aa: CASSLWGQFSTDTQYF
cdr3_nt: TGTGCCAGCAGCTTATGGGGCCAATTTAGCACAGATACGCAGTATTTT

v_call: TRBV7-2
clone_size: many
d_call: TRBD1
j_call: TRBJ1-2
cdr3_aa: CASSFGQGGGYTF
cdr3_nt: TGTGCCAGCAGCTTCGGACAGGGGGGAGGCTACACCTTC

v_call: TRBV4-3
clone_size: many
d_call: TRBD2
j_call: TRBJ2-2
cdr3_aa: CASSQFGGAGELFF
cdr3_nt: TGCGCCAGCAGCCAATTCGGGGGGGCCGGGGAGCTGTTTTTT

v_call: TRBV5-1
clone_size: many
d_call: TRBD2
j_call: TRBJ2-1
cdr3_aa: CASSLRTSGYNEQFF
cdr3_nt: TGCGCCAGCAGCCTAAGGACTAGCGGCTACAATGAGCAGTTCTTC

v_call: TRBV5-4
clone_size: few
d_call: -
j_call: TRBJ2-1
cdr3_aa: CASSSGTLYNEQFF
cdr3_nt: TGTGCCAGCAGCTCCGGGACTCTGTACAATGAGCAGTTCTTC

v_call: TRBV5-6
clone_size: many
d_call: -
j_call: TRBJ2-2
cdr3_aa: CASSLQIGELFF
cdr3_nt: TGTGCCAGCAGCTTACAAATCGGGGAGCTGTTTTTT

v_call: TRBV12-3/TRBV12-4
clone_size: many
d_call: TRBD1
j_call: TRBJ1-1
cdr3_aa: CASSWDRANTEAFF
cdr3_nt: TGTGCCAGCAGTTGGGACAGGGCGAACACTGAAGCTTTCTTT

v_call: TRBV5-1
clone_size: many
d_call: TRBD2
j_call: TRBJ2-1
cdr3_aa: CASSSRPDAGASYNEQFF
cdr3_nt: TGCGCCAGCAGCTCTCGACCGGATGCGGGAGCTTCCTACAATGAGCAGTTCTTC

v_call: TRBV7-3
clone_size: few
d_call: TRBD2
j_call: TRBJ2-1
cdr3_aa: CASSPTSGSTEQFF
cdr3_nt: TGTGCCAGCAGCCCGACTAGCGGGAGTACTGAGCAGTTCTTC

v_call: TRBV18
clone_size: many
d_call: TRBD1
j_call: TRBJ1-1
cdr3_aa: CASSLNRGRTEAFF
cdr3_nt: TGTGCCAGCTCACTTAACAGGGGCCGAACTGAAGCTTTCTTT

v_call: TRBV18
clone_size: -
d_call: -
j_call: TRBJ1-1
cdr3_aa: CASSRTPRNTEAFF
cdr3_nt: TGTGCCAGCTCACGGACACCGCGGAACACTGAAGCTTTCTTT

v_call: TRBV5-1
clone_size: many
d_call: TRBD2
j_call: TRBJ2-7
cdr3_aa: CASSLGSGRAYEQYF
cdr3_nt: TGCGCCAGCAGCTTGGGGAGCGGGAGGGCCTACGAGCAGTACTTC

v_call: TRBV5-5
clone_size: many
d_call: -
j_call: TRBJ1-1
cdr3_aa: CASSLERMLNTEAFF
cdr3_nt: TGTGCCAGCAGCTTGGAGCGAATGCTGAACACTGAAGCTTTCTTT

v_call: TRBV29-1
clone_size: -
d_call: -
j_call: TRBJ1-3
cdr3_aa: CSVEVGAPGNTIYF
cdr3_nt: TGCAGCGTTGAGGTGGGGGCGCCGGGAAACACCATATATTTT

v_call: TRBV7-9
clone_size: many
d_call: -
j_call: TRBJ1-1
cdr3_aa: CASSSSIGTEAFF
cdr3_nt: TGTGCCAGCAGCTCCTCTATTGGGACTGAAGCTTTCTTT

v_call: TRBV4-2
clone_size: -
d_call: -
j_call: TRBJ2-6
cdr3_aa: CASSRGMEGDRSGANVLTF
cdr3_nt: TGTGCCAGCAGCCGCGGAATGGAGGGTGATCGCTCTGGGGCCAACGTCCTGACTTTC

v_call: TRBV4-3
clone_size: many
d_call: TRBD2
j_call: TRBJ2-7
cdr3_aa: CASSQALTSGRGEQYF
cdr3_nt: TGCGCCAGCAGCCAAGCTTTAACTAGCGGGAGGGGCGAGCAGTACTTC

v_call: TRBV20-1
clone_size: many
d_call: TRBD2
j_call: TRBJ2-5
cdr3_aa: CSAPSTSGVPETQYF
cdr3_nt: TGCAGTGCCCCTTCAACTAGCGGGGTCCCAGAGACCCAGTACTTC

v_call: TRBV7-2
clone_size: many
d_call: -
j_call: TRBJ1-6
cdr3_aa: CASSFGSSYNSPLHF
cdr3_nt: TGTGCCAGCAGCTTTGGGAGCTCCTATAATTCACCCCTCCACTTT

v_call: TRBV4-1
clone_size: -
d_call: -
j_call: TRBJ1-2
cdr3_aa: CASSPRTANYGYTF
cdr3_nt: TGCGCCAGCAGCCCCCGGACAGCGAACTATGGCTACACCTTC

v_call: TRBV12-3/TRBV12-4
clone_size: many
d_call: -
j_call: TRBJ2-2
cdr3_aa: CASSPLPRTGELFF
cdr3_nt: TGTGCCAGCAGTCCCCTCCCTCGAACCGGGGAGCTGTTTTTT

v_call: TRBV7-2
clone_size: many
d_call: TRBD2
j_call: TRBJ2-3
cdr3_aa: CASSLPGGTDTQYF
cdr3_nt: TGTGCCAGCAGCTTACCCGGGGGGACAGATACGCAGTATTTT

v_call: TRBV5-1
clone_size: many
d_call: TRBD1
j_call: TRBJ2-1
cdr3_aa: CASSLDRGDDEQFF
cdr3_nt: TGCGCCAGCAGCTTGGACAGGGGAGACGATGAGCAGTTCTTC

v_call: TRBV27
clone_size: many
d_call: -
j_call: TRBJ1-2
cdr3_aa: CASSLGGAGLGHGYTF
cdr3_nt: TGTGCCAGCAGTTTAGGAGGAGCGGGCCTCGGTCATGGCTACACCTTC

v_call: TRBV3-1
clone_size: many
d_call: TRBD2
j_call: TRBJ2-7
cdr3_aa: CASSQLASGNEQYF
cdr3_nt: TGTGCCAGCAGCCAACTCGCTAGCGGAAACGAGCAGTACTTC

v_call: TRBV30
clone_size: -
d_call: TRBD1
j_call: TRBJ2-5
cdr3_aa: CAWSVEGGRRETQYF
cdr3_nt: TGTGCCTGGAGTGTGGAAGGGGGCCGGCGAGAGACCCAGTACTTC

v_call: TRBV18
clone_size: -
d_call: -
j_call: TRBJ1-1
cdr3_aa: CASSPGDNTEAFF
cdr3_nt: TGTGCCAGCTCACCCGGAGATAACACTGAAGCTTTCTTT

v_call: TRBV18
clone_size: many
d_call: -
j_call: TRBJ2-1
cdr3_aa: CASSPVWGNEQFF
cdr3_nt: TGTGCCAGCTCACCAGTCTGGGGGAATGAGCAGTTCTTC

v_call: TRBV5-1
clone_size: few
d_call: -
j_call: TRBJ2-1
cdr3_aa: CASSPGPSAYNEQFF
cdr3_nt: TGCGCCAGCAGCCCTGGGCCTAGCGCCTACAATGAGCAGTTCTTC

v_call: TRBV5-6
clone_size: -
d_call: -
j_call: TRBJ2-2
cdr3_aa: CASSKLTTGELFF
cdr3_nt: TGTGCCAGCAGCAAGTTGACCACCGGGGAGCTGTTTTTT

v_call: TRBV4-3
clone_size: many
d_call: -
j_call: TRBJ1-4
cdr3_aa: CASSQDSMRRYHEKLFF
cdr3_nt: TGCGCCAGCAGCCAAGATAGTATGAGACGGTACCATGAAAAACTGTTTTTT

v_call: TRBV7-3
clone_size: many
d_call: TRBD2
j_call: TRBJ2-3
cdr3_aa: CASSSGLTGGDTQYF
cdr3_nt: TGTGCCAGCAGCTCGGGACTAACCGGGGGTGATACGCAGTATTTT

v_call: TRBV5-1
clone_size: many
d_call: TRBD1
j_call: TRBJ1-1
cdr3_aa: CASSTPPGQGNTEAFF
cdr3_nt: TGCGCCAGCAGCACTCCTCCGGGACAGGGGAACACTGAAGCTTTCTTT

v_call: TRBV10-3
clone_size: few
d_call: TRBD2
j_call: TRBJ2-1
cdr3_aa: CAISFRGGYSYNEQFF
cdr3_nt: TGTGCCATCAGCTTTCGGGGGGGTTACTCCTACAATGAGCAGTTCTTC

v_call: TRBV30
clone_size: many
d_call: -
j_call: TRBJ2-2
cdr3_aa: CAWSGGTNTGELFF
cdr3_nt: TGTGCCTGGAGTGGGGGGACGAACACCGGGGAGCTGTTTTTT

v_call: TRBV5-1
clone_size: many
d_call: -
j_call: TRBJ2-6
cdr3_aa: CASSLGGSGANVLTF
cdr3_nt: TGCGCCAGCAGCTTGGGCGGGTCTGGGGCCAACGTCCTGACTTTC

v_call: TRBV5-1
clone_size: many
d_call: -
j_call: TRBJ2-1
cdr3_aa: CASMVTGGINEQFF
cdr3_nt: TGCGCCAGCATGGTGACTGGAGGGATTAATGAGCAGTTCTTC

v_call: TRBV12-5
clone_size: -
d_call: -
j_call: TRBJ1-5
cdr3_aa: CASGFGVTNQPQHF
cdr3_nt: TGTGCTAGTGGGTTCGGGGTTACTAATCAGCCCCAGCATTTT

v_call: TRBV28
clone_size: many
d_call: TRBD2
j_call: TRBJ2-3
cdr3_aa: CASSLSGSRTDTQYF
cdr3_nt: TGTGCCAGCAGTTTAAGCGGGAGTCGGACAGATACGCAGTATTTT

v_call: TRBV29-1
clone_size: -
d_call: -
j_call: TRBJ1-4
cdr3_aa: CSVNRDGGEKLFF
cdr3_nt: TGCAGCGTTAACAGGGATGGAGGCGAAAAACTGTTTTTT

v_call: TRBV29-1
clone_size: many
d_call: -
j_call: TRBJ1-2
cdr3_aa: CSVERTNYGYTF
cdr3_nt: TGCAGCGTTGAAAGAACTAACTATGGCTACACCTTC

v_call: TRBV4-3
clone_size: -
d_call: -
j_call: TRBJ2-3
cdr3_aa: CASSQDGSGGTDTQYF
cdr3_nt: TGCGCCAGCAGCCAAGATGGTAGCGGAGGCACAGATACGCAGTATTTT

v_call: TRBV20-1
clone_size: many
d_call: -
j_call: TRBJ1-3
cdr3_aa: CSARARTELSGSGNTIYF
cdr3_nt: TGCAGTGCTAGAGCCCGGACGGAGCTCTCAGGCTCTGGAAACACCATATATTTT

v_call: TRBV20-1
clone_size: many
d_call: -
j_call: TRBJ1-2
cdr3_aa: CSARVTPRNYGYTF
cdr3_nt: TGCAGTGCTAGAGTCACCCCCCGTAACTATGGCTACACCTTC

v_call: TRBV7-9
clone_size: many
d_call: TRBD2
j_call: TRBJ2-1
cdr3_aa: CASRTSGRQFF
cdr3_nt: TGTGCCAGCAGAACTAGCGGGAGACAGTTCTTC

v_call: TRBV4-1
clone_size: -
d_call: -
j_call: TRBJ2-3
cdr3_aa: CASSQEATDTQYF
cdr3_nt: TGCGCCAGCAGCCAAGAAGCCACAGATACGCAGTATTTT

v_call: TRBV7-7
clone_size: many
d_call: -
j_call: TRBJ2-1
cdr3_aa: CASSSDSLGEQFF
cdr3_nt: TGTGCTAGCAGCTCGGACTCCCTAGGTGAGCAGTTCTTC

v_call: TRBV29-1
clone_size: many
d_call: -
j_call: TRBJ2-5
cdr3_aa: CSVGWGARTKQETQYF
cdr3_nt: TGCAGCGTTGGATGGGGGGCCCGCACCAAGCAAGAGACCCAGTACTTC